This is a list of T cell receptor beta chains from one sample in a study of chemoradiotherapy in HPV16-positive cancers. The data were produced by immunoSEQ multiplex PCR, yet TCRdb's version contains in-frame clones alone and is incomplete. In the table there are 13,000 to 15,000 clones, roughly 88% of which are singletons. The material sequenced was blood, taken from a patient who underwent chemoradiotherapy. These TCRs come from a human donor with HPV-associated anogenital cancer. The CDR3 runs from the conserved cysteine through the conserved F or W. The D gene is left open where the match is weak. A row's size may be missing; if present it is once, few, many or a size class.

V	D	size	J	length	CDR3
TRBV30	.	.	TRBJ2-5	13	CAWSRVYQETQYF
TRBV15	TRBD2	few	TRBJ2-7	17	CATSRETLAGSSYEQYF
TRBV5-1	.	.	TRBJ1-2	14	CATNPEGGPYGYTF
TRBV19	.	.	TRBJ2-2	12	CASSMDTGELFF
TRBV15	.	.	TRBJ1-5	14	CATSRPNSGQPQHF
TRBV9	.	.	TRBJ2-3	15	CASSVAEWGTDTQYF
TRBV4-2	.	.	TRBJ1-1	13	CASSTDLNTEAFF
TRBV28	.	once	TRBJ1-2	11	CASNSLYGYTF
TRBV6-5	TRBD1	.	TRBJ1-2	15	CASSYSNRGDYGYTF
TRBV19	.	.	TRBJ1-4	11	CASSIAGKLFF
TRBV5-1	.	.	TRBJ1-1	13	CASRTAANTEAFF
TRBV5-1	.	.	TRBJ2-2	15	CASSFAGLGTGELFF
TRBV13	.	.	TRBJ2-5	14	CASSSLGGGETQYF
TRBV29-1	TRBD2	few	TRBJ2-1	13	CSVETSKYNEQFF
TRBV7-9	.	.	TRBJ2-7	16	CASSNRPTGKDYEQYF
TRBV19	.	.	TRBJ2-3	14	CASSTWDWQDTQYF
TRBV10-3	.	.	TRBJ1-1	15	CAISDKQASYTEAFF
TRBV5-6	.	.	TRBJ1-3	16	CASSLWGGRSRNTIYF
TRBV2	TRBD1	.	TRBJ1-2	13	CASRVGGPGGYTF
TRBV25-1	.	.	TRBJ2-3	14	CASSEWRLGDTQYF
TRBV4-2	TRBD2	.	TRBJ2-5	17	CASSPNPGLAGRETQYF
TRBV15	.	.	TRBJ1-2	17	CATSRDQGTLVGHGYTF
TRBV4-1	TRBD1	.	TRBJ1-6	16	CASSQAGQNVNSPLHF
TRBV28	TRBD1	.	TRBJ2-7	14	CASSKPNRGHEQYF